The 5 T cell receptor beta chains presented below share a single source sample, sequenced in a study of T cell repertoires in cytomegalovirus infection. TCRdb itself ran the reads through MiXCR, one entry per CDR3 protein. In the table there are roughly 280,000 distinct CDR3 sequences, approximately 15% of which are singletons. The material sequenced was PBMCs. The receptors here all came from a human donor in good health (CMV status not recorded). Some clones in this sample may be carry-over from other donors' samples.

This clonotype was observed at least ten times. The chain carries TRBV4-1 and TRBJ2-6; 7 positions agree with TRBD1. The germline V gene has CDR1 MGHRA and CDR2 YSYEKL. The CDR3 length is 16 residues. Trimming removed 3 bases from V and 0 bases from J; junction bases left unmatched: 2. CDR3 residues: CASSQTGFSGANVLTF. CDR3 bases: TGCGCCAGCAGCCAGACAGGGTTCTCTGGGGCCAACGTCCTGACTTTC.

This clonotype occurred a few times. The V call is TRBV2, the J call TRBJ1-4; the match to TRBD1 covers 8 bases. V lost 3 bases and J lost 11; bases outside the gene matches: 11. The CDR3 loop spans 15 amino acids. The germline V gene has CDR1 SNHLY and CDR2 FYNNEI. CDR3 nucleotide sequence: TGTGCCAGCAGTGACGGACAGGGATTAGGTACTAAACTGTTTTTT. It encodes CASSDGQGLGTKLFF.

Note on this clonotype: A junction boundary mismatches the germline segment, possibly from a read error. The rearrangement uses TRBV20-1 and TRBJ1-2, with 10 bases fitting TRBD1. This CDR3 is built from 14 residues. CDR1 is DFQATT and CDR2 is SNEGSKA in the germline V gene (reference sequence). The CDR3 coding sequence is TGCAGTTCTAGAGGGGGACAGGGGAACTATGGCTACACCTTC. Translated, it gives CSSRGGQGNYGYTF.

This clonotype was counted only a few times. V and J are TRBV6-2 or TRBV6-3 and TRBJ1-5, with D perhaps matching TRBD1 (6 bases). Germline lookup yields CDR1 MNHEY and CDR2 SVGEGT. This CDR3 has 18 residues. The V and J ends lost 6 bases and 1 base respectively, with 22 bases between them. CDR3 region: CASRRTYQGKESNQPQHF. DNA for the CDR3: TGTGCCAGCAGGAGGACATACCAGGGGAAAGAAAGCAATCAGCCCCAGCATTTT.

This clonotype was recorded at least ten times. The rearrangement uses TRBV7-3 and TRBJ2-1, with 9 nucleotides matching TRBD2. The CDR3 runs to 16 residues. From germline, CDR1 is SGHTA and CDR2 FQGTGA. Trimming removed 5 bases from V and 8 bases from J; junction bases left unmatched: 13. CDR3 DNA sequence: TGTGCCAGCAGCCCCCTAGCGGGGTACCCTTCGGATGAGCAGTTCTTC. Amino acids: CASSPLAGYPSDEQFF.